The next 14 T cell receptor beta chains were all read from a single sample in a study of T-cell memory formation after mild COVID-19. TCRdb ran MiXCR on the 5' RACE reads and lists one entry per CDR3 protein. The profile covers 450,000 to 650,000 distinct CDR3 sequences, with about a fifth appearing a single time and about 8.4% taken by the ten largest. The sequencing input was PBMCs or a T cell subset sorted from them (not recorded which). The receptors originated from an adult woman who had mild COVID-19 (a few samples of this study predate the infection). Cell type and time point are not known.

This chain uses TRBV4-1 with TRBJ1-2, with no clear D. The CDR3 loop spans 14 amino acids. V dropped 0 bases and J dropped 4 bases, with 9 bases sitting between them. CDR1 is MGHRA and CDR2 is YSYEKL in the germline V gene. The CDR3 sequence: CASSQDRLRYGYTF. The CDR3, as DNA: TGCGCCAGCAGCCAAGATCGGTTGCGCTATGGCTACACCTTC.

The chain is built from TRBV3-1 and TRBJ2-5, with TRBD1 matching over 7 bases. The CDR3 is 15 residues long. Trimming at V came to 4 bases and at J to 5 bases, leaving 10 bases not matched to a gene. Germline CDR1 reads LGHDT; CDR2 reads YNNKEL (reference sequence). CDR3 in amino acids: CASSPWQGVGETQYF. The CDR3, as DNA: TGTGCCAGCAGCCCATGGCAGGGGGTAGGGGAGACCCAGTACTTC.

This chain connects TRBV7-2 to TRBJ2-5; possibly TRBD1 for D (6 bases). Trimming stripped 6 bases from V and 3 bases from J, with 11 bases between. CDR1 SGHTA and CDR2 FQGNSA come from the germline V gene. The CDR3 spans 13 residues. The DNA for the CDR3 is TGTGCCAGCAGAAAAGGGGGAGAAGAGACCCAGTACTTC. It is translated as CASRKGGEETQYF.

This clonotype has a handful of counts. The CDR3 loop is CATVLRDRVLNTEAFF. Written as DNA, the CDR3 is TGTGCCACGGTACTCCGGGACAGGGTATTGAACACTGAAGCTTTCTTT. The chain employs TRBV15 and TRBJ1-1; TRBD1 matches at 9 bases. Germline V gives CDR1 LNHNV, CDR2 YYDKDF (reference sequence). The V and J ends lost 9 bases and 0 bases, in that order; junction bases with no gene match: 11. CDR3 length: 16 residues.

The chain links TRBV5-6 to TRBJ2-1; TRBD1 is a possible D gene (6 bases). The V gene lost 6 bases and the J gene lost 10 bases, with 17 bases spanning the gap. This CDR3 has 13 residues. Germline lookup yields CDR1 SGHDT and CDR2 YYEEEE. The CDR3 reads CASTNLQGHEQFF. The DNA of the CDR3 is TGTGCCAGCACCAATCTACAGGGACACGAGCAGTTCTTC.

The rearrangement uses TRBV4-3 and TRBJ1-5; perhaps TRBD1 as D (6 bases). V lost 3 bases and J lost 3, with 21 bases in between. The length of the CDR3 is 18 residues. Germline CDR1 reads LGHNA; CDR2 reads YSLEER. CDR3 nucleotides: TGCGCCAGCAGCCAGGGGGCTATTGAAGAAGGGGTCAATCAGCCCCAGCATTTT. Protein product: CASSQGAIEEGVNQPQHF.

This clonotype appeared a few times. The J gene is TRBJ1-2, the V gene TRBV20-1; D ambiguous. V lost 4 bases, J lost 7 bases, and 34 bases lay in between. Germline CDR1 is DFQATT and CDR2 is SNEGSKA (reference sequence). The length of the CDR3 is 19 residues. The CDR3 region is CSATGYPNGNPVSSRGYTF. Here the CDR3 DNA reads TGCAGTGCTACTGGCTACCCTAACGGAAATCCAGTTAGTTCTCGTGGCTACACCTTC.

Only a few counts were recorded for this clonotype. The CDR3 bases are TGTGCCAGCAGCCAAGATGTCGGAGATACGCAGTATTTT. This gives the protein CASSQDVGDTQYF. This chain uses TRBV4-2 with TRBJ2-3; D is unclear. Germline CDR1 reads LGHNA; CDR2 reads YNFKEQ. Trimming took off 0 bases at V and 5 bases at J, with 6 bases between the two ends. The CDR3 is 13 amino acids.

There are a few counts of this clonotype. This sequence joins TRBV6-6 and TRBJ2-3, with D possibly matching TRBD1 (6 bases). Trimming pared 7 bases from V and 1 base from J, leaving 15 bases between. The length of the CDR3 is 15 residues. Germline lookup yields CDR1 MNHNY and CDR2 SVGAGI (reference sequence). The CDR3 DNA follows: TGTGCCAGCACACACCAGGACAGTGGCACAGATACGCAGTATTTT. Translating gives CASTHQDSGTDTQYF.

This clonotype was seen only a few times. The V gene is TRBV11-3, the J gene TRBJ2-7; 7 bases are shared with TRBD2. The CDR3 loop spans 16 amino acids. Germline V CDR1 and CDR2: SGHNT, YENEEA. V lost 3 bases to trimming and J lost 1 base; unmatched junction nucleotides: 9. CDR3 bases: TGTGCCAGCAGCTTCTCCGGCGGGAGCGCTTCCTACGAGCAGTACTTC. Its protein product is CASSFSGGSASYEQYF.

This clonotype was counted only a few times. This rearrangement joins TRBV4-2 to TRBJ2-7; 7 positions match TRBD2. The CDR3 sequence is 16 residues long. Per germline, CDR1 LGHNA and CDR2 YNFKEQ. Trimming cost V 0 bases and J 0 bases; bases outside gene matches: 5. CDR3 in amino acids: CASSQEAGPSSYEQYF. CDR3 DNA sequence: TGTGCCAGCAGCCAAGAAGCGGGGCCCAGCTCCTACGAGCAGTACTTC.

The chain uses TRBV11-2 and TRBJ2-3; D might be TRBD2 (5 bases). V lost 5 bases and J lost 0, with 15 bases in between. Germline lookup yields CDR1 SGHAT and CDR2 FQNNGV. The length of the CDR3 is 16 residues. The CDR3 loop is CASSDHYSASTDTQYF. CDR3 DNA: TGTGCCAGCAGCGACCACTATAGCGCTAGCACAGATACGCAGTATTTT.

As for this clonotype: With a much larger clone just one base away, this may be a read error. The V and J genes are TRBV11-3 and TRBJ1-2; 8 bases fit TRBD1. Trimming removed 4 bases from V and 2 bases from J; junction bases left unmatched: 3. Germline CDR1 is SGHNT and CDR2 is YENEEA. The CDR3 consists of 14 residues. As DNA, the CDR3 is TGTGCCAGCAGCTCGGGACAGGACAACTATGGCTACACCTTC. Encoded protein: CASSSGQDNYGYTF.

The chain links TRBV18 to TRBJ1-5; D unclear. CDR1 and CDR2 from the germline V gene are KGHSH and LQKENI. The V and J ends lost 3 bases and 3 bases respectively, with 12 bases between them. CDR3 length equals 15 residues. This chain's CDR3 is CASSPLGRDNQPQHF. DNA of the CDR3: TGTGCCAGCTCACCTCTCGGCAGAGACAATCAGCCCCAGCATTTT.